This T cell receptor (beta chain) was captured in a study of blood T cell repertoires in COVID-19. The method was immunoSEQ multiplex PCR; TCRdb's version includes in-frame clones alone and lacks a portion of them. The data show roughly 200,000 clones, around 84% seen once. This clone was seen only a few times. This receptor was taken from a woman over 75 with COVID-19, enrolled during active disease. The sample was peripheral blood.

The DNA of the CDR3 is TGTGCCAACCCCCCAAGCCGGGACAGGGTAGAGACCGGGGAGCTGTTTTTT. Residues: CANPPSRDRVETGELFF. The rearrangement links TRBV9 to TRBJ2-2, with 9 positions matching TRBD1. The CDR3 loop spans 17 amino acids. V lost 9 bases and J lost 5; bases outside the gene matches: 17. Germline CDR1 is SGDLS and CDR2 is YYNGEE.